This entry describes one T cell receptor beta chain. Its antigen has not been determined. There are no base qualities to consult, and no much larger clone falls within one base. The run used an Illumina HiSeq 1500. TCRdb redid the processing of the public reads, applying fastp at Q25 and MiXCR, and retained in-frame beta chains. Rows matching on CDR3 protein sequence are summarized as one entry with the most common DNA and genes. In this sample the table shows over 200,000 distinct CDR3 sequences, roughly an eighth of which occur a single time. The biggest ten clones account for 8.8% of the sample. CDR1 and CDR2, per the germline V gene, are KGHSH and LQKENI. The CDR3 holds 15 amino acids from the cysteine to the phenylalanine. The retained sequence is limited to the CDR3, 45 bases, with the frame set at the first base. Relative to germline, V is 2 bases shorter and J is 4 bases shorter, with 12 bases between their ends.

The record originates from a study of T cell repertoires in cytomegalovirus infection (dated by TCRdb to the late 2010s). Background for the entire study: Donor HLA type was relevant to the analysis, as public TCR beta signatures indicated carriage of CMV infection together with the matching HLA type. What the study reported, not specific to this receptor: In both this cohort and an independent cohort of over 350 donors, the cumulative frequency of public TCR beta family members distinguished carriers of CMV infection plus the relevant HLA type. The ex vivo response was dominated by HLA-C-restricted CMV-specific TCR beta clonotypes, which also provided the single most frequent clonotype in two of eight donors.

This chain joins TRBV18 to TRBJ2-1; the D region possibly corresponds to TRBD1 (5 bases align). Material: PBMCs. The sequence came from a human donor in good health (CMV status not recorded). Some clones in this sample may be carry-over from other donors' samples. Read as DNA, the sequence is TGTGCCAGCTCACCAAGTCAGGGCCAGTACAATGAGCAGTTCTTC. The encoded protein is CASSPSQGQYNEQFF.